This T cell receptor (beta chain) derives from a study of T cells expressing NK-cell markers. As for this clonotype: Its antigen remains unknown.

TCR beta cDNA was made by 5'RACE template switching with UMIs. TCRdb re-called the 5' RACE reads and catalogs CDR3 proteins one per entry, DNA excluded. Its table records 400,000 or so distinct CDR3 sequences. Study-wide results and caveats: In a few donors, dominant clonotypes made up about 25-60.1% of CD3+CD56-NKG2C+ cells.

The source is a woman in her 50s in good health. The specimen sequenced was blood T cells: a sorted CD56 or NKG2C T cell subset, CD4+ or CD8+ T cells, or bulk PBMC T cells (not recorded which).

The CDR3 sequence: CASSLAGEGQGEQFF. V is TRBV5-1 and J is TRBJ2-1; TCRdb returns TRBD1, unconfirmable since there is no DNA. This CDR3 is built from 15 residues. Germline values: CDR1 SGHRS, CDR2 YFSETQ.